The T cell receptor beta chain under discussion was sequenced for a study of T-cell memory formation after mild COVID-19. This clonotype was counted a few times. Between the trimmed V and J ends, which lost 1 base and 6 bases, there was a span of 15 bases. The CDR3 extends over 15 amino acids. The germline V gene encodes CDR1 MDHEN and CDR2 SYDVKM. TCRdb redid the calling of the 5' RACE reads with MiXCR, one entry per CDR3 protein. The table shows roughly 400,000 distinct CDR3 sequences, with over 15% occurring only once. The source is a man younger than 35 who had mild COVID-19 (a few samples of this study predate the infection). Cell type and time point are not known. The chain carries TRBV28 and TRBJ1-1; TRBD1 might be the D (6 bases). The sample comprised PBMCs or a T cell subset sorted from them (not recorded which). Here the CDR3 reads CASSLFTLGAPEAFF. The CDR3 DNA reads as TGTGCCAGCAGTTTATTCACCTTGGGGGCCCCTGAAGCTTTCTTT.